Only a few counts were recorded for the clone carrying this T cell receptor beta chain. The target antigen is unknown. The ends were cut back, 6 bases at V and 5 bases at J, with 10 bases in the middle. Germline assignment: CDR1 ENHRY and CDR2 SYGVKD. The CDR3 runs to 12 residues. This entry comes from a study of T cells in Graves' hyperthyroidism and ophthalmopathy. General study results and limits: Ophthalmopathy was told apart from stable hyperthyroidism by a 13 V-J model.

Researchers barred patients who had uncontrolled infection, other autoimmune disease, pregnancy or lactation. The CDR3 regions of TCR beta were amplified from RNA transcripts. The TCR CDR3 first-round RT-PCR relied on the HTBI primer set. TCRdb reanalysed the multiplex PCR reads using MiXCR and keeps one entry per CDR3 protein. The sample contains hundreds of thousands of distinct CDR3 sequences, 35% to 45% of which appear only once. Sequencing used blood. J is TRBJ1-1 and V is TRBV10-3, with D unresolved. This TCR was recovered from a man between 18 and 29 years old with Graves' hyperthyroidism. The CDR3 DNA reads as TGTGCCATCAGGGAGGGAGGGACTGAAGCTTTCTTT. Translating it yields CAIREGGTEAFF.